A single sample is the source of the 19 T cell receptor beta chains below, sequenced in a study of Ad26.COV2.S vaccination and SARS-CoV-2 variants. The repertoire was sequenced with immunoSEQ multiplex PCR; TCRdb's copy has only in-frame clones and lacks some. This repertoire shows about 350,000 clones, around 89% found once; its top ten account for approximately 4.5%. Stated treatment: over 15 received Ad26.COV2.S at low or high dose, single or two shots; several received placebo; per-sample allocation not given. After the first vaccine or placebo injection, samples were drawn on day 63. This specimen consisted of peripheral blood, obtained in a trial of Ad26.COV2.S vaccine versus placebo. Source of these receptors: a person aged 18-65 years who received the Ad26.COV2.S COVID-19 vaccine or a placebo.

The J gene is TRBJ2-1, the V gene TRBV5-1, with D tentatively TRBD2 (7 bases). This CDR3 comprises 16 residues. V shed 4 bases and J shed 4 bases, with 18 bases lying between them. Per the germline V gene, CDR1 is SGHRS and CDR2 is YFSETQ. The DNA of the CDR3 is TGCGCCAGCAGCACCTCCGGGGCGGGGGCGTACAATGAGCAGTTCTTC. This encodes CASSTSGAGAYNEQFF.

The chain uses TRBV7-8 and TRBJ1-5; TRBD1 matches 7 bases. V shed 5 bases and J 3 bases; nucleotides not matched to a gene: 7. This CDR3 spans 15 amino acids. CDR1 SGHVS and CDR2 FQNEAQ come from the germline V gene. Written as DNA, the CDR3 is TGTGCCAGCAGCCCGACAGGGAGTACCAATCAGCCCCAGCATTTT. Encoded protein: CASSPTGSTNQPQHF.

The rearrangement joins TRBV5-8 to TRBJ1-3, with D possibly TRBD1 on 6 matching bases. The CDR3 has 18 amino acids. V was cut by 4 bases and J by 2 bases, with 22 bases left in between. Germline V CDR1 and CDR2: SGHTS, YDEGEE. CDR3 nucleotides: TGTGCCAGCAGCCCGGGTTTATTTTGGGGGCTCACTGGAAACACCATATATTTT. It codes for CASSPGLFWGLTGNTIYF. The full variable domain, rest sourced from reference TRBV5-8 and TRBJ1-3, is EAGVTQSPTHLIKTRGQQATLRCSPISGHTSVYWYQQALGLGLQFLLWYDEGEERNRGNFPPRFSGRQFPNYSSELNVNALELEDSALYLCASSPGLFWGLTGNTIYFGEGSWLTVV.

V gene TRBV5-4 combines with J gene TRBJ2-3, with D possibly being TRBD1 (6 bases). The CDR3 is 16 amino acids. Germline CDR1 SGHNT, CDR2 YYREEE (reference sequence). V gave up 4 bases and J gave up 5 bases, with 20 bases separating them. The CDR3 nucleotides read TGTGCCAGCAGCCCCTCCACAGGGTTTGTTGGAGATACGCAGTATTTT. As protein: CASSPSTGFVGDTQYF.

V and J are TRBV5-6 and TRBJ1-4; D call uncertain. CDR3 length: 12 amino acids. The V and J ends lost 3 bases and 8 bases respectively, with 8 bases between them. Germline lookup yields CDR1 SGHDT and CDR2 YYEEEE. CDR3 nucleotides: TGTGCCAGCAGCTCGTTTGACGAAAAACTGTTTTTT. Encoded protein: CASSSFDEKLFF.

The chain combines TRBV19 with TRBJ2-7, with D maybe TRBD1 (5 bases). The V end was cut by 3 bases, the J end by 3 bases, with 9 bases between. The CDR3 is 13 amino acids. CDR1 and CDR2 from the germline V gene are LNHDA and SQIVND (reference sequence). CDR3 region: CASSMGQFYEQYF. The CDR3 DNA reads TGTGCCAGTAGTATGGGGCAGTTCTACGAGCAGTACTTC.

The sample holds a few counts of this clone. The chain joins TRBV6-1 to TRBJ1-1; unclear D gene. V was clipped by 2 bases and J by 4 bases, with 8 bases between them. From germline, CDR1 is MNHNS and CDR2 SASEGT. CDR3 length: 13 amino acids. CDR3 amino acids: CASSELGPTEAFF. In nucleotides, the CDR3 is TGTGCCAGCAGTGAACTCGGGCCCACTGAAGCTTTCTTT.

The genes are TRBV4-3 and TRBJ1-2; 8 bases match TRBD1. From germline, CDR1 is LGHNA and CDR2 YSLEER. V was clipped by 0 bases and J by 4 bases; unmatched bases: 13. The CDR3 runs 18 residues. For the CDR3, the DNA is TGCGCCAGCAGCCAAGAACGTTCAACAGGGGGTGGTTTCTATGGCTACACCTTC. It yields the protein CASSQERSTGGGFYGYTF.

The CDR3 sequence is CASSLANSPLHF. The CDR3 DNA follows: TGCGCCAGCAGCTTGGCCAATTCACCCCTCCACTTT. The chain has TRBV5-1 and TRBJ1-6, with D hard to call. Deletions cut 0 bases from V and 7 bases from J, with 2 bases between. The CDR3 is 12 residues long. CDR1 is SGHRS and CDR2 is YFSETQ in the germline V gene.

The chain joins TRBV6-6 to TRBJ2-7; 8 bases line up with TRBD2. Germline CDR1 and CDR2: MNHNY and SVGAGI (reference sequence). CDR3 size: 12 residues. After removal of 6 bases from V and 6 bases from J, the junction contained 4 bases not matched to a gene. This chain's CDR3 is CASSPGRVEQYF. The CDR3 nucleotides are TGTGCCAGCAGCCCCGGGAGGGTCGAGCAGTACTTC.

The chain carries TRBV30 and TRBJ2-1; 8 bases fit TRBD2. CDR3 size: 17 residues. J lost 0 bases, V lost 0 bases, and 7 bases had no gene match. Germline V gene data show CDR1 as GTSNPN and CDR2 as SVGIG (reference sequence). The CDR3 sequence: CAWSVGLTSGSYNEQFF. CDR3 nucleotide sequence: TGTGCCTGGAGTGTAGGCCTCACTAGCGGCTCCTACAATGAGCAGTTCTTC.

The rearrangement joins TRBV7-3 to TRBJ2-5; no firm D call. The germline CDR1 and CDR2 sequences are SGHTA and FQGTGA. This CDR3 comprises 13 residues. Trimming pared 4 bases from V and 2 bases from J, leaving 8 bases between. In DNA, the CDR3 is TGTGCCAGCAGCTATGGCAGTCAAGAGACCCAGTACTTC. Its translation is CASSYGSQETQYF.

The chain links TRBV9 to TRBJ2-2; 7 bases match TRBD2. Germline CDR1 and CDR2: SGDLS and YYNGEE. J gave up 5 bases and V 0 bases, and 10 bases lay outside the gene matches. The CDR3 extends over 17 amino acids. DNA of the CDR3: TGTGCCAGCAGCGTAGCCCCGGGGGGAGCGAGAACCGGGGAGCTGTTTTTT. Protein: CASSVAPGGARTGELFF.

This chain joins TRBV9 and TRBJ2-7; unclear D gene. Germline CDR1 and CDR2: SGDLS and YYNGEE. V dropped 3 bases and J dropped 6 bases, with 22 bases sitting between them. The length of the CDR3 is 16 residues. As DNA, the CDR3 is TGTGCCAGCAGCGCGTCAGGTGTTCCCTACCTTTCCGAGCAGTACTTC. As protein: CASSASGVPYLSEQYF.

The CDR3 sequence: CAAGHGEQFF. CDR3 coding DNA: TGTGCCGCAGGGCATGGTGAGCAGTTCTTC. The chain has TRBV19 and TRBJ2-1, with D possibly being TRBD1 (5 bases). Germline CDR1 LNHDA, CDR2 SQIVND (reference sequence). The V end was cut by 11 bases, the J end by 9 bases, with 11 bases between. This CDR3 is built from 10 residues.

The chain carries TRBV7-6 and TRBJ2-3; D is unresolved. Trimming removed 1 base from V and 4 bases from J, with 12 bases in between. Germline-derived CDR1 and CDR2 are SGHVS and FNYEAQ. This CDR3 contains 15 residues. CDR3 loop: CASSLGLVNSDTQYF. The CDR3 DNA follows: TGTGCCAGCAGCTTAGGGCTAGTAAACTCAGATACGCAGTATTTT.

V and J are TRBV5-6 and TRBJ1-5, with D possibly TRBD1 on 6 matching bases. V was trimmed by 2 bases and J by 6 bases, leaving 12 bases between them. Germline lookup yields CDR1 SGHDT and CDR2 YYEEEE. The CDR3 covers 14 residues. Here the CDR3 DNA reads TGTGCCAGCAGCTTCGGGGGGCAGTTTCAGCCCCAGCATTTT. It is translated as CASSFGGQFQPQHF.

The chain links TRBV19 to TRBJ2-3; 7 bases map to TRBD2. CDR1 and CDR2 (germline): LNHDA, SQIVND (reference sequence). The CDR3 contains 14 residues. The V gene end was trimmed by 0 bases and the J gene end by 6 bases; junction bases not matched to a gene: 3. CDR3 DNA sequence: TGTGCCAGTAGTATAGAAGTGGGGGGGGATACGCAGTATTTT. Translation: CASSIEVGGDTQYF. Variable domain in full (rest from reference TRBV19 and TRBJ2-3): DGGITQSPKYLFRKEGQNVTLSCEQNLNHDAMYWYRQDPGQGLRLIYYSQIVNDFQKGDIAEGYSVSREKKESFPLTVTSAQKNPTAFYLCASSIEVGGDTQYFGPGTRLTVL.

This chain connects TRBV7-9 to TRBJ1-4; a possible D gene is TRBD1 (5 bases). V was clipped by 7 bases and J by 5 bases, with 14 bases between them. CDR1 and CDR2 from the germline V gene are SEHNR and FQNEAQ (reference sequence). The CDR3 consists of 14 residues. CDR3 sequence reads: CASTWGDRNEKLFF. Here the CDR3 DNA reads TGTGCCAGCACCTGGGGGGACCGGAATGAAAAACTGTTTTTT. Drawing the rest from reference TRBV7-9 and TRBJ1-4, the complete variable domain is DTGVSQNPRHKITKRGQNVTFRCDPISEHNRLYWYRQTLGQGPEFLTYFQNEAQLEKSRLLSDRFSAERPKGSFSTLEIQRTEQGDSAMYLCASTWGDRNEKLFFGSGTQLSVL.